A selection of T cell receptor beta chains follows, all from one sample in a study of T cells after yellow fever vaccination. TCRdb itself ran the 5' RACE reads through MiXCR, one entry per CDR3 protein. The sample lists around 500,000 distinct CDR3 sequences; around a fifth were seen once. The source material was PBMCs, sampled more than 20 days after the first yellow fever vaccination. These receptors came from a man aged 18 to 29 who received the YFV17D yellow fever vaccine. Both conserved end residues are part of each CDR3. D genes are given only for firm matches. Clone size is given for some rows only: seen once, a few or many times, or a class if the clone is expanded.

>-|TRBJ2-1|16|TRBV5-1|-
TGCGCCAGCAGCTTGGTATCGGGGAATGGTTACAATGAGCAGTTCTTC
CASSLVSGNGYNEQFF
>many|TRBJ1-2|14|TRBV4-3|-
TGCGCCAGCAGCCAAGATACCGGGGCTGGTGGCTACACCTTC
CASSQDTGAGGYTF
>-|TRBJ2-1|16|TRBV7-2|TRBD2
TGTGCCAGCAGCTTATACCTAGCGGACTCCTACAATGAGCAGTTCTTC
CASSLYLADSYNEQFF
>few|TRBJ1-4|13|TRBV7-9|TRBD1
TGTGCCAGCAGCACAATGGACAGGGGCAAACTGTTTTTT
CASSTMDRGKLFF
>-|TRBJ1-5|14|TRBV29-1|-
TGCAGCGTTGAGTTGGCAGGGGACAATCAGCCCCAGCATTTT
CSVELAGDNQPQHF
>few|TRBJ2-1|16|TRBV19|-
TGTGCCAGTAGTATAGCGGGGGACCCTTCCTACAATGAGCAGTTCTTC
CASSIAGDPSYNEQFF
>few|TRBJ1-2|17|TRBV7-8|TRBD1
TGTGCCAGCAGCCCGCGACAGGGGGCCTCCCTCCTATATGGCTACACCTTC
CASSPRQGASLLYGYTF
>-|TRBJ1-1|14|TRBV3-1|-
TGTGCCAGCAGCCAAGTTCACCGAGACACTGAAGCTTTCTTT
CASSQVHRDTEAFF
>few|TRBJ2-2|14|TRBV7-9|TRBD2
TGTGCCATTAGCGGGGGGGCCTTCCCCGGGGAGCTGTTTTTT
CAISGGAFPGELFF
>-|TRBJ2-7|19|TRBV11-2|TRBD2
TGTGCCAGCAGCCCCCACCACCAAGCGGGGGGGCTTGCGACCTACGAGCAGTACTTC
CASSPHHQAGGLATYEQYF
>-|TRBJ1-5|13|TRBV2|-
TGTGCCAGCGGCAGGGAGAGCAATCAGCCCCAGCATTTT
CASGRESNQPQHF
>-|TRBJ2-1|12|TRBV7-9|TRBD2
TGTGCCACCGGACTAGCGGGGAATGAGCAGTTCTTC
CATGLAGNEQFF
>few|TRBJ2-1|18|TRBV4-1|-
TGCGCCAGCAGCACCCAATTAAGGGGGGAGATTTACTACAATGAGCAGTTCTTC
CASSTQLRGEIYYNEQFF
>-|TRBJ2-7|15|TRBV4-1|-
TGCGCCAGCAGCCAGATCGGGACGGCCACCTACGAGCAGTACTTC
CASSQIGTATYEQYF
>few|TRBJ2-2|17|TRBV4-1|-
TGCGCCAGCAGCCAAGCGAATATGGGACTGTCCACCGGGGAGCTGTTTTTT
CASSQANMGLSTGELFF
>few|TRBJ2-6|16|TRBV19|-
TGTGCCAGTAGTGAAACAGGCATCTCTGGGGCCAACGTCCTGACTTTC
CASSETGISGANVLTF
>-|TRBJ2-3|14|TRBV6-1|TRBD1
TGTGCCACTGCCGACAGGGGATTGGCAGATACGCAGTATTTT
CATADRGLADTQYF
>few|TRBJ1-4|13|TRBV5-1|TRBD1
TGCGCCAGTGGGACAGGGACTAATGAAAAACTGTTTTTT
CASGTGTNEKLFF
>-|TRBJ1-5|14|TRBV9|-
TGTGCCAGCAGCCGTCGGCAGGACAATCAGCCCCAGCATTTT
CASSRRQDNQPQHF
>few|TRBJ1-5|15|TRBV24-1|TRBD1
TGTGCCACCCCGGACAGGGTTCGGAGCAATCAGCCCCAGCATTTT
CATPDRVRSNQPQHF
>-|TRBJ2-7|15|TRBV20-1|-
TGCAGTGCTAGAGAGGGGAGGGACACCTTCTACGAGCAGTACTTC
CSAREGRDTFYEQYF
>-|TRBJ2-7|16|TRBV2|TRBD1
TGTGCCACCGAGGGGGCACAGGGAAATTTCGCCTACGAGCAGTACTTC
CATEGAQGNFAYEQYF
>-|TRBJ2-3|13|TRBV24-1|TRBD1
TGTGCCACCAGTGAAGGGGGCCCAGATACGCAGTATTTT
CATSEGGPDTQYF
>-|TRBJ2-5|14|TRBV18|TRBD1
TGTGCCAGCTCACAAGAGACAGGGCTGGAGACCCAGTACTTC
CASSQETGLETQYF
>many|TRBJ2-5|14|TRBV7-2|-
TGTGCCAGCAGCTTTGACCAGGGTAGGGAGACCCAGTACTTC
CASSFDQGRETQYF
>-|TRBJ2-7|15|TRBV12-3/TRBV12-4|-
TGTGCCAGCAGTCGTGGGCTAGGTGGTTTCTACGAGCAGTACTTC
CASSRGLGGFYEQYF
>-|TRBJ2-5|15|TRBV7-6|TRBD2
TGTGCCAGCAGCTTAGAGGCGGGGGGGCAAGAGACCCAGTACTTC
CASSLEAGGQETQYF
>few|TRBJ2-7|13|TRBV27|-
TGTGCCAGCAGTTACGGCCACTCCTACGAGCAGTACTTC
CASSYGHSYEQYF
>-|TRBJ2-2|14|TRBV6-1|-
TGTGCCAGCACCCAAGATACGAACACCGGGGAGCTGTTTTTT
CASTQDTNTGELFF
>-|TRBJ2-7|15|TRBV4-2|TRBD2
TGTGCCAGCAGCCAGGATAGCGGGGGCTCCTACGAGCAGTACTTC
CASSQDSGGSYEQYF
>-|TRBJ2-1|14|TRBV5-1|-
TGCGCCAGCAGCTTAGGGGGGGCATCGTGGGAGCAGTTCTTC
CASSLGGASWEQFF
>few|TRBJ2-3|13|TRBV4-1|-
TGCGCCAGCAAGAGCGGTCCCACAGATACGCAGTATTTT
CASKSGPTDTQYF
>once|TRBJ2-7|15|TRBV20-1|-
TGCAGTGCTAGAGATTTGGGTCAGAATCCCTACGAGCAGTACTTC
CSARDLGQNPYEQYF
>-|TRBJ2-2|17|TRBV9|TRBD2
TGTGCCAGCAGCGCCCCGGGGGGACTTACTCACACCGGGGAGCTGTTTTTT
CASSAPGGLTHTGELFF
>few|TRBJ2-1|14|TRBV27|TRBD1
TGTGCCAGCAGTGAAGGGGGCCCCCACAATGAGCAGTTCTTC
CASSEGGPHNEQFF
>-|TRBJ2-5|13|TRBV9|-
TGTGCCAGCAGCGTAACTGAACGAGAGACCCAGTACTTC
CASSVTERETQYF
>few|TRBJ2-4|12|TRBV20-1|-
TGCAGTGCTTTTGGGGACTTTTACATTCAGTACTTC
CSAFGDFYIQYF
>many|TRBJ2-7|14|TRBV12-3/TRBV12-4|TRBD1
TGTGCCAGCAGTTTCGGGACAGGGTCCTACGAGCAGTACTTC
CASSFGTGSYEQYF
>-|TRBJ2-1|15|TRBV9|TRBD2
TGTGCCAGCAGCGTAGCTTCTAGCGGGGGCCATGAGCAGTTCTTC
CASSVASSGGHEQFF
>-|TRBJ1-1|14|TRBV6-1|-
TGTGCCAGCAGTGACAGGGTGGGGGACACTGAAGCTTTCTTT
CASSDRVGDTEAFF
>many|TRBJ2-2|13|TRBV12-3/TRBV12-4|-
TGTGCCAGCAGGACAGGGAACACCGGGGAGCTGTTTTTT
CASRTGNTGELFF
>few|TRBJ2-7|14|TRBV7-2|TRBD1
TGTGCCAGCAGCATCGGGACAGGATCCTACGAGCAGTACTTC
CASSIGTGSYEQYF
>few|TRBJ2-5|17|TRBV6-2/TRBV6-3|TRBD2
TGTGCCAGCAGTCCCCATGGACTAGCGGGGGGCCAAGAGACCCAGTACTTC
CASSPHGLAGGQETQYF
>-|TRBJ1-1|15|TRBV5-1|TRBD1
TGCGCCAGCAGCCTAATGACAGGGGGCGCGGCTGAAGCTTTCTTT
CASSLMTGGAAEAFF
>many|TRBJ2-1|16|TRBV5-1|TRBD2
TGCGCCAGCAGCTTGAGGCTAGCGGGGGGTTACAATGAGCAGTTCTTC
CASSLRLAGGYNEQFF
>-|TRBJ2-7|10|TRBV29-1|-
TGCAGCGTTCTAGTCGGCGAGCAGTACTTC
CSVLVGEQYF
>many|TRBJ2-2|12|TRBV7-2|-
TGTGCCAGCAGCACCAGGGGTGGGGAGCTGTTTTTT
CASSTRGGELFF
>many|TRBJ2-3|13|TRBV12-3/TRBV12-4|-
TGTGCCAGCAGTTTAAGGAGCACAGATACGCAGTATTTT
CASSLRSTDTQYF
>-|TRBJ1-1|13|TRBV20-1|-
TGCAGTGCAATGGACAACCCGAACACTGAAGCTTTCTTT
CSAMDNPNTEAFF
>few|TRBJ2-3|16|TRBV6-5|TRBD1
TGTGCCAGCAGTTATGGGACAGGGGGAAGCACAGATACGCAGTATTTT
CASSYGTGGSTDTQYF
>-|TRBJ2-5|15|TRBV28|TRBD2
TGTGCCACGTACTACGGGACCGCGGGGGGGGAGACCCAGTACTTC
CATYYGTAGGETQYF
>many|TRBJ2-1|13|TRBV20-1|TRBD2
TGCAGTGCTAGACGGCTAGCGGGAAATGAGCAGTTCTTC
CSARRLAGNEQFF
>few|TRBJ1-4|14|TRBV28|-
TGTGCCAGCGGGTCCCCGGGATCCCTGGAAAAACTGTTTTTT
CASGSPGSLEKLFF
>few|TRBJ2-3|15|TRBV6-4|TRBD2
TGTGCCAGCAGTGAGACTAGCGGGGACGAAGATACGCAGTATTTT
CASSETSGDEDTQYF
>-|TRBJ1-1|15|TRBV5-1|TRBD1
TGCGCCAGCAGCGACAGGGGAGGGTTTTACACTGAAGCTTTCTTT
CASSDRGGFYTEAFF
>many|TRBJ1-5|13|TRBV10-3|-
TGTGCCATCAGTGTAAGCAGCAATCAGCCCCAGCATTTT
CAISVSSNQPQHF
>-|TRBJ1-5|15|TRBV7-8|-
TGTGCCAGCAGCTTAGAAGGGACAAGGGCTCAGCCCCAGCATTTT
CASSLEGTRAQPQHF